These T cell receptor beta chains were read from a single sample in a study of blood T cell repertoires in COVID-19. Using immunoSEQ multiplex PCR, the repertoire was profiled, and TCRdb retains in-frame clones only, with some absent. The sample includes some 300,000 clones, 75% to 90% of them seen just once. Sample: peripheral blood. These receptor sequences come from a woman in her 70s with COVID-19, enrolled during active disease. Each CDR3 is given with its conserved first and last residue. The D gene is left open where the match is weak. The listing skips clone size in some rows; elsewhere it reads once, few, many or a size class.

D gene: .; V gene: TRBV14; clone size: .; J gene: TRBJ1-2; CDR3 protein: CASSQLRRGGYTF; CDR3 DNA: TGTGCCAGCAGCCAGCTGCGAAGGGGAGGCTACACCTTC
D gene: .; V gene: TRBV5-5; clone size: .; J gene: TRBJ2-2; CDR3 protein: CASSMLALNTGELFF; CDR3 DNA: TGTGCCAGCAGCATGCTAGCATTGAACACCGGGGAGCTGTTTTTT
D gene: .; V gene: TRBV19; clone size: .; J gene: TRBJ1-6; CDR3 protein: CASSPRTVWYNSPLHF; CDR3 DNA: TGTGCCAGTAGTCCTCGGACAGTGTGGTATAATTCACCCCTCCACTTT
D gene: TRBD1; V gene: TRBV5-5; clone size: .; J gene: TRBJ2-5; CDR3 protein: CASSHGQGGETQYF; CDR3 DNA: TGTGCCAGCAGCCATGGACAGGGCGGAGAGACCCAGTACTTC
D gene: .; V gene: TRBV10-3; clone size: few; J gene: TRBJ2-1; CDR3 protein: CAISEWRDEQFF; CDR3 DNA: TGTGCCATCAGTGAGTGGAGGGATGAGCAGTTCTTC
D gene: .; V gene: TRBV5-1; clone size: .; J gene: TRBJ2-7; CDR3 protein: CASRLLPGGSGEQYF; CDR3 DNA: TGCGCCAGCCGCTTGCTGCCAGGGGGGTCCGGCGAGCAGTACTTC
D gene: .; V gene: TRBV7-3; clone size: .; J gene: TRBJ1-1; CDR3 protein: CASSLTAGVNTEAFF; CDR3 DNA: TGTGCCAGCAGCTTAACCGCAGGGGTGAACACTGAAGCTTTCTTT
D gene: TRBD2; V gene: TRBV5-1; clone size: .; J gene: TRBJ2-1; CDR3 protein: CASSSGTSGSHEQFF; CDR3 DNA: TGCGCCAGCAGCTCCGGGACTAGCGGGTCCCATGAGCAGTTCTTC
D gene: TRBD2; V gene: TRBV4-1; clone size: few; J gene: TRBJ2-2; CDR3 protein: CASSQVPGGRGGVLTGELFF; CDR3 DNA: TGCGCCAGCAGCCAAGTGCCGGGAGGACGGGGGGGAGTCCTCACCGGGGAGCTGTTTTTT
D gene: TRBD1; V gene: TRBV5-1; clone size: .; J gene: TRBJ1-2; CDR3 protein: CASSPGNVGQGVNGYTF; CDR3 DNA: TGCGCCAGCAGCCCGGGTAATGTGGGACAGGGAGTCAATGGCTACACCTTC
D gene: TRBD2; V gene: TRBV6-5; clone size: .; J gene: TRBJ2-1; CDR3 protein: CASRTSGGYNEQFF; CDR3 DNA: TGTGCCAGCAGGACTAGCGGGGGATACAATGAGCAGTTCTTC
D gene: .; V gene: TRBV28; clone size: once; J gene: TRBJ1-6; CDR3 protein: CASTGGHRNSPLHF; CDR3 DNA: TGTGCCAGCACTGGGGGACACCGAAATTCACCCCTCCACTTT
D gene: .; V gene: TRBV4-2; clone size: .; J gene: TRBJ1-2; CDR3 protein: CASRGRLQHYGYTF; CDR3 DNA: TGTGCCAGCAGGGGTCGTTTACAGCACTATGGCTACACCTTC
D gene: TRBD1; V gene: TRBV7-8; clone size: .; J gene: TRBJ1-1; CDR3 protein: CASSLDRSFGTEAFF; CDR3 DNA: TGTGCCAGCAGCTTGGACAGGTCCTTTGGCACTGAAGCTTTCTTT
D gene: .; V gene: TRBV2; clone size: .; J gene: TRBJ2-7; CDR3 protein: CASALGGVSYEQYF; CDR3 DNA: TGTGCCAGCGCCCTCGGCGGGGTCTCCTACGAGCAGTACTTC
D gene: .; V gene: TRBV7-3; clone size: once; J gene: TRBJ2-5; CDR3 protein: CASSLMGLGRTEETQYF; CDR3 DNA: TGTGCCAGCAGCTTAATGGGACTCGGACGGACGGAAGAGACCCAGTACTTC
D gene: .; V gene: TRBV10-1; clone size: few; J gene: TRBJ2-2; CDR3 protein: CASSTYSNTGELFF; CDR3 DNA: TGCGCCAGCAGTACCTACTCGAACACCGGGGAGCTGTTTTTT
D gene: .; V gene: TRBV18; clone size: .; J gene: TRBJ1-2; CDR3 protein: CASSPMLTPRGYGYTF; CDR3 DNA: TGTGCCAGCTCACCGATGCTGACCCCCCGGGGCTATGGCTACACCTTC
D gene: .; V gene: TRBV18; clone size: .; J gene: TRBJ1-4; CDR3 protein: CASSPGGAIPTNEKLFF; CDR3 DNA: TGTGCCAGCTCACCCGGGGGGGCCATCCCAACTAATGAAAAACTGTTTTTT
D gene: .; V gene: TRBV19; clone size: .; J gene: TRBJ1-2; CDR3 protein: CASSIDTQGPYGYTF; CDR3 DNA: TGTGCCAGTAGTATTGACACACAGGGACCCTATGGCTACACCTTC
D gene: .; V gene: TRBV4-1; clone size: .; J gene: TRBJ1-4; CDR3 protein: CASSPRDGGNEKLFF; CDR3 DNA: TGCGCCAGCAGCCCTAGGGACGGGGGTAATGAAAAACTGTTTTTT
D gene: .; V gene: TRBV6-5; clone size: .; J gene: TRBJ2-5; CDR3 protein: CASVGQFGGTQYF; CDR3 DNA: TGTGCCAGCGTAGGACAGTTTGGGGGGACCCAGTACTTC
D gene: .; V gene: TRBV7-8; clone size: .; J gene: TRBJ1-6; CDR3 protein: CASSLGALSPLHF; CDR3 DNA: TGTGCCAGCAGCTTAGGGGCCCTATCGCCCCTCCACTTT
D gene: .; V gene: TRBV10-1; clone size: .; J gene: TRBJ1-2; CDR3 protein: CASSESGVNYGYTF; CDR3 DNA: TGCGCCAGCAGTGAGTCCGGGGTTAACTATGGCTACACCTTC
D gene: .; V gene: TRBV7-6; clone size: .; J gene: TRBJ2-6; CDR3 protein: CASSPVYSGANVLTF; CDR3 DNA: TGTGCCAGCAGCCCCGTATACTCTGGGGCCAACGTCCTGACTTTC
D gene: TRBD1; V gene: TRBV24-1; clone size: .; J gene: TRBJ2-2; CDR3 protein: CATSEDRAWRANTGELFF; CDR3 DNA: TGTGCCACCAGTGAGGACAGGGCTTGGAGAGCGAACACCGGGGAGCTGTTTTTT
D gene: TRBD1; V gene: TRBV2; clone size: .; J gene: TRBJ1-2; CDR3 protein: CASREGTGTNYGYTF; CDR3 DNA: TGTGCCAGCAGAGAAGGGACAGGGACTAACTATGGCTACACCTTC
D gene: TRBD2; V gene: TRBV29-1; clone size: .; J gene: TRBJ2-1; CDR3 protein: CSVGLAGEQFF; CDR3 DNA: TGCAGCGTTGGACTAGCGGGGGAGCAGTTCTTC
D gene: TRBD2; V gene: TRBV12-5; clone size: .; J gene: TRBJ2-1; CDR3 protein: CASGPRERGAREQFF; CDR3 DNA: TGTGCTAGTGGTCCTCGGGAGCGGGGGGCTCGTGAGCAGTTCTTC
D gene: TRBD1; V gene: TRBV5-4; clone size: .; J gene: TRBJ1-2; CDR3 protein: CASSPGTGGPYGYTF; CDR3 DNA: TGTGCCAGCAGCCCCGGGACAGGGGGCCCCTATGGCTACACCTTC
D gene: .; V gene: TRBV7-9; clone size: .; J gene: TRBJ2-7; CDR3 protein: CASSPSPGQGYEQYF; CDR3 DNA: TGTGCCAGCAGCCCGAGCCCGGGGCAGGGGTACGAGCAGTACTTC
D gene: .; V gene: TRBV27; clone size: .; J gene: TRBJ1-4; CDR3 protein: CASSPFFGGEKLFF; CDR3 DNA: TGTGCCAGCAGTCCTTTTTTCGGGGGTGAAAAACTGTTTTTT
D gene: .; V gene: TRBV7-2; clone size: once; J gene: TRBJ1-2; CDR3 protein: CASSLGPGNYGYTF; CDR3 DNA: TGTGCCAGCAGCTTAGGCCCGGGGAACTATGGCTACACCTTC
D gene: TRBD1; V gene: TRBV7-2; clone size: .; J gene: TRBJ2-5; CDR3 protein: CASSKHGQVKGETQYF; CDR3 DNA: TGTGCCAGCAGCAAGCATGGACAGGTGAAAGGGGAGACCCAGTACTTC
D gene: TRBD1; V gene: TRBV7-2; clone size: .; J gene: TRBJ1-5; CDR3 protein: CASSLDRGQSNQPQHF; CDR3 DNA: TGTGCCAGCAGCTTAGACAGGGGGCAAAGCAATCAGCCCCAGCATTTT
D gene: TRBD2; V gene: TRBV5-6; clone size: .; J gene: TRBJ2-2; CDR3 protein: CASSSGLAGLNTGELFF; CDR3 DNA: TGTGCCAGCAGCTCAGGACTAGCGGGACTGAACACCGGGGAGCTGTTTTTT
D gene: .; V gene: TRBV5-1; clone size: .; J gene: TRBJ2-7; CDR3 protein: CASSLTTGRNEQYF; CDR3 DNA: TGCGCCAGCAGCTTGACCACAGGGAGAAACGAGCAGTACTTC
D gene: TRBD1; V gene: TRBV5-1; clone size: .; J gene: TRBJ1-6; CDR3 protein: CASSPTGTGGNSPLHF; CDR3 DNA: TGCGCCAGCAGCCCGACGGGGACAGGGGGTAATTCACCCCTCCACTTT
D gene: TRBD1; V gene: TRBV28; clone size: few; J gene: TRBJ2-5; CDR3 protein: CASSFLSRGETQYF; CDR3 DNA: TGTGCCAGCAGTTTTCTCAGCAGGGGGGAGACCCAGTACTTC
D gene: TRBD2; V gene: TRBV19; clone size: .; J gene: TRBJ2-1; CDR3 protein: CASNPAGGLDEQFF; CDR3 DNA: TGTGCCAGTAATCCAGCGGGGGGGCTGGATGAGCAGTTCTTC
D gene: .; V gene: TRBV7-2; clone size: .; J gene: TRBJ1-1; CDR3 protein: CASRLQGGTEAFF; CDR3 DNA: TGTGCCAGCAGACTACAGGGAGGGACTGAAGCTTTCTTT
D gene: TRBD1; V gene: TRBV6-5; clone size: .; J gene: TRBJ1-4; CDR3 protein: CASSVNRDRELFF; CDR3 DNA: TGTGCCAGCAGCGTCAATCGGGACAGGGAACTGTTTTTT
D gene: TRBD2; V gene: TRBV5-1; clone size: .; J gene: TRBJ2-7; CDR3 protein: CASSVVTSGGISSYEQYF; CDR3 DNA: TGCGCCAGCAGCGTGGTGACTAGCGGGGGGATTAGCTCCTACGAGCAGTACTTC
D gene: TRBD1; V gene: TRBV10-3; clone size: .; J gene: TRBJ2-3; CDR3 protein: CAISPGTGSSTDTQYF; CDR3 DNA: TGTGCCATCAGTCCCGGGACAGGGTCCTCCACAGATACGCAGTATTTT
D gene: TRBD2; V gene: TRBV9; clone size: .; J gene: TRBJ2-5; CDR3 protein: CASSDRPGLAGWETQYF; CDR3 DNA: TGTGCCAGCAGCGATCGGCCGGGACTAGCGGGGTGGGAGACCCAGTACTTC
D gene: TRBD2; V gene: TRBV11-2; clone size: .; J gene: TRBJ2-3; CDR3 protein: CASSLIGDGGASTDTQYF; CDR3 DNA: TGTGCCAGCAGCTTAATAGGGGACGGGGGGGCTAGCACAGATACGCAGTATTTT
D gene: .; V gene: TRBV6-5; clone size: few; J gene: TRBJ2-2; CDR3 protein: CASHLGTNTGELFF; CDR3 DNA: TGTGCCAGCCACCTAGGAACCAACACCGGGGAGCTGTTTTTT
D gene: TRBD1; V gene: TRBV30; clone size: .; J gene: TRBJ1-5; CDR3 protein: CAWSLGTGGLVQPQHF; CDR3 DNA: TGTGCCTGGAGCCTGGGGACAGGGGGTTTGGTTCAGCCCCAGCATTTT
D gene: TRBD1; V gene: TRBV10-1; clone size: .; J gene: TRBJ1-2; CDR3 protein: CASSRDRAYGYTF; CDR3 DNA: TGCGCCAGCAGTCGCGACAGGGCGTATGGCTACACCTTC
D gene: TRBD2; V gene: TRBV5-8; clone size: .; J gene: TRBJ2-4; CDR3 protein: CASSLEASGGGNIQYF; CDR3 DNA: TGTGCCAGCAGCTTGGAGGCTAGCGGGGGGGGGAACATTCAGTACTTC
D gene: TRBD2; V gene: TRBV7-2; clone size: .; J gene: TRBJ2-3; CDR3 protein: CASSARLAGGADTQYF; CDR3 DNA: TGTGCCAGCAGCGCCCGACTAGCGGGGGGCGCAGATACGCAGTATTTT
D gene: .; V gene: TRBV30; clone size: once; J gene: TRBJ1-1; CDR3 protein: CAWTLGGVTEAFF; CDR3 DNA: TGTGCCTGGACCTTGGGGGGGGTCACTGAAGCTTTCTTT
D gene: TRBD1; V gene: TRBV30; clone size: .; J gene: TRBJ2-7; CDR3 protein: CAWSPGTGGLYEQYF; CDR3 DNA: TGTGCCTGGAGTCCTGGGACAGGGGGCCTGTACGAGCAGTACTTC
D gene: TRBD1; V gene: TRBV7-9; clone size: .; J gene: TRBJ2-3; CDR3 protein: CASSPWTGGEDTQYF; CDR3 DNA: TGTGCCAGCAGCCCTTGGACAGGGGGCGAAGATACGCAGTATTTT